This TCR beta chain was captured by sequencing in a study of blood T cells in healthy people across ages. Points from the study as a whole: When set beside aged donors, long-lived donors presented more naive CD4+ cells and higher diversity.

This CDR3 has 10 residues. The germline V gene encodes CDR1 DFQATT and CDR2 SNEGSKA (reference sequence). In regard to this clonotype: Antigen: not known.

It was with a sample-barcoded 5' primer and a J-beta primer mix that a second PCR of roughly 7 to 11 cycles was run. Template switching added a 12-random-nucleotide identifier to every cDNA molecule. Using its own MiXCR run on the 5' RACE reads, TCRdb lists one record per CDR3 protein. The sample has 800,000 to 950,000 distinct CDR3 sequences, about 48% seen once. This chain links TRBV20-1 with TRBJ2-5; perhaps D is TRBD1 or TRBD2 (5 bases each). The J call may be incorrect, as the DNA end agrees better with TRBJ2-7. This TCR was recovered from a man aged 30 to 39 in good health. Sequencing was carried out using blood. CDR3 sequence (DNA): TGCACCACCCGGGACCACGAGCAGTACTTC. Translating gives CTTRDHEQYF.